The clone carrying this TCR beta chain came up once. What it binds is not known. Germline is not matched at one junction end, which may reflect a read error. Every donor was a healthy person donating bone marrow. PCR amplification relied on 60 Vbeta primers (plus 13 Jbeta primers). The assay was immunoSEQ multiplex PCR, and TCRdb's table has in-frame clones only and misses some. The sample has about 140,000 clones; roughly 78% are singletons. The record originates from a study of cytomegalovirus exposure and HLA in healthy donors. The study's findings and limits: A few chains linked to CMV were shown in vitro to be specific for CMV antigens.

Germline V gives CDR1 SEHNR, CDR2 FQNEAQ (reference sequence). The CDR3 is made up of 17 amino acids. The sequence came from a man in his forties in good health and CMV-seropositive. The rearrangement uses TRBV7-9 and TRBJ2-5; 8 nucleotides line up with TRBD2. Sequencing input: PBMCs. The CDR3, as DNA: TGTTCCAGCAGCTTAGACCCAACTAGCGGACTTCAAGAGACCCAGTACTTC. As protein: CSSSLDPTSGLQETQYF. Full variable domain (outside the CDR3, taken from reference TRBV7-9 and TRBJ2-5): DTGVSQNPRHKITKRGQNVTFRCDPISEHNRLYWYRQTLGQGPEFLTYFQNEAQLEKSRLLSDRFSAERPKGSFSTLEIQRTEQGDSAMYLCSSSLDPTSGLQETQYFGPGTRLLVL.